By frequency, the clone carrying this TCR beta chain is large (0.1 to 1%). Its antigen is unidentified. CSF cells underwent 10X single-cell V(D)J and 5' gene-expression profiling. Following a re-call of the 10x single-cell sequencing reads, TCRdb has one entry per CDR3 protein and lacks DNA. This sample contains fewer than 600 distinct CDR3 sequences. This record belongs to a study of CD8 T cells in cerebrospinal fluid in Alzheimer's disease. Study-wide findings and caveats: In mild cognitive impairment or Alzheimer's disease, the biggest CSF clone made up more TCRs than in controls.

Germline loops: CDR1 SGHTA, CDR2 FQGNSA. This CDR3 contains 15 residues. The sequence derives from a human donor with Parkinson's disease. The genes are TRBV7-2 and TRBJ1-5. The sequenced sample consisted of cerebrospinal fluid. CDR3 sequence reads: CASSLGEGGHQPQHF.